The 31 T cell receptor beta chains below were found in one sample sequenced in a study of OX40 agonist ivuxolimab in advanced cancers. This table comes from immunoSEQ multiplex PCR, and its TCRdb copy is limited to in-frame clones, with some not included. Of around 57,000 clones listed, about nine tenths were seen once; the top ten hold roughly 1.1%. Sample: CD4+ or CD8+ T cells sorted from blood, taken in a trial of the OX40 agonist ivuxolimab. The receptors shown here come from an adult with an advanced solid tumor such as melanoma, head and neck, liver or kidney cancer.

This chain links TRBV11-3 with TRBJ2-2; 7 bases match TRBD2. Germline loops: CDR1 SGHNT, CDR2 YENEEA. The ends lost 3 bases at V and 0 bases at J; junction bases unmatched: 1. This CDR3 has 15 amino acids. CDR3 sequence reads: CASSLSGTNTGELFF. The CDR3 DNA sequence: TGTGCCAGCAGCTTGAGCGGGACGAACACCGGGGAGCTGTTTTTT.

V gene TRBV5-1 combines with J gene TRBJ2-2; possibly TRBD2 for D (6 bases). Germline lookup yields CDR1 SGHRS and CDR2 YFSETQ. This CDR3 region has 14 residues. V lost 3 bases and J lost 1, with 7 bases in between. The chain's CDR3 is CASSSSENTGELFF. Here the CDR3 DNA reads TGCGCCAGCAGCTCTAGCGAGAACACCGGGGAGCTGTTTTTT.

The CDR3 nucleotides read TGTGCCAGCGGATTCGGTTTAGCGGGCACAGATACGCAGTATTTT. Its translation is CASGFGLAGTDTQYF. This chain joins TRBV6-1 and TRBJ2-3; TRBD2 might be the D (6 bases). V shed 8 bases and J shed 1 base, with 16 bases lying between them. Germline lookup yields CDR1 MNHNS and CDR2 SASEGT. The CDR3 sequence is 15 residues long.

The J gene is TRBJ1-1, the V gene TRBV6-1; no reliable D call. The CDR3 totals 13 residues. Trimming took off 1 base at V and 5 bases at J, with 8 bases between the two ends. Per the germline V gene, CDR1 is MNHNS and CDR2 is SASEGT. Written as DNA, the CDR3 is TGTGCCAGCAGTGAAGGACATCGAACTGAAGCTTTCTTT. Translation gives CASSEGHRTEAFF.

This clone was detected only once. The V call is TRBV5-1, the J call TRBJ2-5, with 9 bases matching TRBD2. CDR3 size: 16 residues. The V gene's germline CDR1 is SGHRS and CDR2 YFSETQ. J lost 2 bases, V lost 0 bases, and 5 bases had no gene match. CDR3 nucleotides: TGCGCCAGCAGCTTGGCCGGTAGCGGGGGACAAGAGACCCAGTACTTC. It specifies CASSLAGSGGQETQYF.

The V and J genes are TRBV5-1 and TRBJ2-7; tentatively, D is TRBD1 or TRBD2 (5 bases each). CDR1 and CDR2 (germline): SGHRS, YFSETQ. The CDR3 extends over 16 amino acids. The V end lost 2 bases, the J end lost 0 bases, and 15 bases lay between the germline ends. Here the CDR3 DNA reads TGCGCCAGCAGCTTTTCTTCGGGGCTGAGCTCCTACGAGCAGTACTTC. Translation gives CASSFSSGLSSYEQYF.

The chain is built from TRBV6-1 and TRBJ2-7; 12 bases match TRBD2. J lost 3 bases, V lost 8 bases, and 5 bases had no gene match. The CDR3 is 14 amino acids. Germline CDR1 reads MNHNS; CDR2 reads SASEGT. CDR3 sequence reads: CASRLAGANYEQYF. The CDR3 DNA follows: TGTGCCAGCCGACTAGCGGGAGCTAACTACGAGCAGTACTTC.

This chain connects TRBV6-1 to TRBJ1-3; D not certain. Trimming stripped 0 bases from V and 2 bases from J, with 8 bases between. The CDR3 is 15 amino acids. Germline V gene sequence: CDR1 MNHNS, CDR2 SASEGT. CDR3 nucleotides: TGTGCCAGCAGTGAAGCAGGGATCGCTGGAAACACCATATATTTT. This translates into CASSEAGIAGNTIYF.

This chain uses TRBV18 with TRBJ2-1; perhaps TRBD1 as D (6 bases). V was cut by 1 base and J by 5 bases, with 18 bases left in between. CDR1 and CDR2 from the germline V gene are KGHSH and LQKENI. There are 17 residues in the CDR3. As DNA, the CDR3 is TGTGCCAGCTCACCACGGGTCCAACAGGGCCCACACAATGAGCAGTTCTTC. It translates to CASSPRVQQGPHNEQFF.

This clone has only one observation. The chain recombines TRBV7-8 with TRBJ2-7, with TRBD2 matching over 11 bases. The CDR3 has 15 residues. Germline CDR1 SGHVS, CDR2 FQNEAQ. Unmatched junction bases numbered 8, after V lost 5 bases and J lost 5 bases. CDR3 residues: CASSQLAGVKNEQYF. CDR3 DNA sequence: TGTGCCAGCAGCCAACTAGCGGGAGTTAAGAACGAGCAGTACTTC.

The chain uses TRBV2 and TRBJ2-3; perhaps D is TRBD1 or TRBD2 (5 bases each). The CDR3 has 15 residues. The V end lost 8 bases, the J end lost 1 base, and 16 bases lay between the germline ends. Germline assignment: CDR1 SNHLY and CDR2 FYNNEI. DNA of the CDR3: TGTGCCAGCCACGGCGGGCCAGGGCGCACAGATACGCAGTATTTT. It translates to CASHGGPGRTDTQYF.

The J gene is TRBJ2-5, the V gene TRBV5-1; 8 bases are a match to TRBD1. The CDR3 loop spans 15 amino acids. V lost 0 bases, J lost 4 bases, and 5 bases stayed unmatched. Germline V gives CDR1 SGHRS, CDR2 YFSETQ. CDR3 protein: CASSLETGGSETQYF. The CDR3 DNA reads as TGCGCCAGCAGCTTGGAAACAGGGGGGTCAGAGACCCAGTACTTC.

The chain links TRBV12-5 to TRBJ2-3; D is possibly TRBD2 (5 bases). The CDR3 totals 12 residues. Germline-derived CDR1 and CDR2 are LGHNT and FRNRAP. V lost 3 bases, J lost 5 bases, and 6 bases lay in between. DNA for the CDR3: TGTGCTAGTGGTTTCGGGGAAGATACGCAGTATTTT. Protein product: CASGFGEDTQYF.

The chain employs TRBV7-8 and TRBJ1-1; D remains unclear. CDR3 length equals 14 residues. Deletions cut 1 base from V and 0 bases from J, with 6 bases between. The germline V gene encodes CDR1 SGHVS and CDR2 FQNEAQ. CDR3 in DNA: TGTGCCAGCAGCTTAGGTTGGATGAACACTGAAGCTTTCTTT. Translating gives CASSLGWMNTEAFF.

The chain couples TRBV29-1 to TRBJ2-7, with D possibly being TRBD2 (6 bases). The CDR3 loop spans 14 amino acids. Germline assignment: CDR1 SQVTM and CDR2 ANQGSEA. CDR3 in DNA: TGCAGTGGGAGGACGCAGGGCGACTCCTACGAGCAGTACTTC. This encodes CSGRTQGDSYEQYF.

The CDR3 DNA follows: TGCGCCAGCAGGTCGGGACAGGGGCCCTACGAGCAGTACTTC. Translated: CASRSGQGPYEQYF. The rearrangement joins TRBV5-1 to TRBJ2-7, with TRBD1 identical over 10 bases. Germline assignment: CDR1 SGHRS and CDR2 YFSETQ. Losses at the gene ends were 5 bases for V and 2 bases for J; bases not matched to a gene: 4. The CDR3 extends over 14 amino acids.

This chain uses TRBV7-6 with TRBJ2-3; D is perhaps TRBD1 (5 bases). Per germline, CDR1 SGHVS and CDR2 FNYEAQ. Trimming shortened V by 4 bases and J by 0 bases, and 14 bases separated the two germline ends. The CDR3 length is 16 residues. For the CDR3, the DNA is TGTGCCAGCAGCTCCCCCCCAGGGCCAAGCACAGATACGCAGTATTTT. It yields the protein CASSSPPGPSTDTQYF.

CDR3 coding DNA: TGTGCCACCAGCAGAGCAGACAGGGGCAACCTACAAGAGACCCAGTACTTC. Translating it yields CATSRADRGNLQETQYF. This chain joins TRBV15 and TRBJ2-5; TRBD1 matches 8 bases. Germline CDR1 reads LNHNV; CDR2 reads YYDKDF (reference sequence). This CDR3 has 17 residues. Unmatched junction bases numbered 9, after V lost 1 base and J lost 2 bases.

The rearrangement links TRBV6-1 to TRBJ2-3; 8 bases are a match to TRBD2. Looked up from germline, CDR1 is MNHNS and CDR2 is SASEGT. V dropped 4 bases and J dropped 2; count of bases not matched to a gene: 2. The CDR3 is 14 residues long. This chain's CDR3 is CASSGSGNTDTQYF. CDR3 in DNA: TGTGCCAGCAGTGGTAGCGGGAACACAGATACGCAGTATTTT.

This chain connects TRBV9 to TRBJ2-3; 8 positions agree with TRBD2. With 4 bases clipped from V and 3 bases from J, the junction kept 7 bases outside the gene matches. CDR3 length: 15 amino acids. Germline values: CDR1 SGDLS, CDR2 YYNGEE. The CDR3 nucleotides read TGTGCCAGCAGCCCCTGGACTAGCCGAACAGATACGCAGTATTTT. It specifies CASSPWTSRTDTQYF.

The CDR3 DNA sequence: TGTGCCAGCAGCACTAGCGGGAGGGGCAATGAGCAGTTCTTC. Its translation is CASSTSGRGNEQFF. The chain joins TRBV27 to TRBJ2-1; TRBD2 matches at 13 bases. J gave up 6 bases and V 6 bases, and 2 bases lay outside the gene matches. CDR1 is MNHEY, CDR2 SMNVEV, per germline (reference sequence). The CDR3 is 14 amino acids.

Here the CDR3 reads CASSLKGGTYNEQFF. CDR3 nucleotides: TGTGCCAGCAGCTTGAAAGGCGGGACCTACAATGAGCAGTTCTTC. The chain links TRBV5-4 to TRBJ2-1; maybe TRBD2 (6 bases). The CDR3 covers 15 residues. Trimming shortened V by 1 base and J by 2 bases, and 10 bases separated the two germline ends. From germline, CDR1 is SGHNT and CDR2 YYREEE (reference sequence).

The chain recombines TRBV11-3 with TRBJ2-7, with 8 bases matching TRBD2. Germline V gene data show CDR1 as SGHNT and CDR2 as YENEEA. V was clipped by 4 bases and J by 3 bases; unmatched bases: 2. The CDR3 length is 13 residues. CDR3 loop: CASSSGTSYEQYF. CDR3 sequence (DNA): TGTGCCAGCAGCTCCGGGACTAGCTACGAGCAGTACTTC.

The chain carries TRBV6-6 and TRBJ2-2; 8 nucleotides line up with TRBD1. CDR1 and CDR2 from the germline V gene are MNHNY and SVGAGI (reference sequence). With V trimmed by 6 bases and J by 7 bases, 7 bases remained unmatched. The CDR3 has 14 amino acids. The CDR3 region is CASSQGTGYGELFF. The CDR3 DNA reads as TGTGCCAGCAGCCAGGGGACAGGATACGGGGAGCTGTTTTTT.

This CDR3 reads CASSLEQGIAEAFF. The CDR3 DNA reads TGTGCCAGCAGCTTGGAACAGGGTATCGCTGAAGCTTTCTTT. The chain carries TRBV5-4 and TRBJ1-1; maybe TRBD1 (6 bases). The germline V and J ends were trimmed by 0 bases and 6 bases, with 12 bases remaining between them. This CDR3 region has 14 residues. Germline V gives CDR1 SGHNT, CDR2 YYREEE (reference sequence).

The gene calls are TRBV25-1 and TRBJ2-7, with unresolved D. This CDR3 region has 11 residues. The germline V gene encodes CDR1 MGHDK and CDR2 SYGVNS. The V end was cut by 2 bases, the J end by 3 bases, with 2 bases between. The CDR3 spells CASSEHYEQYF. The CDR3 nucleotides read TGTGCCAGCAGTGAACACTACGAGCAGTACTTC.

V usage is TRBV4-1 and J usage is TRBJ2-2; 14 nucleotides agree with TRBD2. Germline assignment: CDR1 MGHRA and CDR2 YSYEKL. The junction had 3 bases not matched to a gene; V was cut back by 0 bases and J by 3 bases. The CDR3 has 18 amino acids. The CDR3 loop is CASSQEKGLAGDTGELFF. The CDR3 DNA sequence: TGCGCCAGCAGCCAAGAAAAGGGACTAGCGGGAGACACCGGGGAGCTGTTTTTT.

This clone was observed a few times. The chain joins TRBV11-2 to TRBJ2-3, with D possibly being TRBD2 (5 bases). Trimming took 1 base from V and 10 from J, leaving 21 bases between them. Looked up from germline, CDR1 is SGHAT and CDR2 is FQNNGV. The CDR3 has 16 amino acids. This chain's CDR3 is CASSLGLSVDGVAQYF. CDR3 in DNA: TGTGCCAGCAGCTTAGGGTTGAGTGTGGACGGGGTGGCGCAGTATTTT.

The V call is TRBV11-2, the J call TRBJ1-2; D remains unclear. Germline V gene lookup returns CDR1 SGHAT and CDR2 FQNNGV. The CDR3 length is 15 residues. With 0 bases removed from V and 5 bases from J, the gap between germline ends came to 13 bases. CDR3 sequence reads: CASSLDRTADYGYTF. The CDR3 DNA is TGTGCCAGCAGCTTAGATCGGACGGCGGATTATGGCTACACCTTC.

The gene calls are TRBV11-2 and TRBJ2-2; unclear D gene. The CDR3 is 12 amino acids. Trimming pared 5 bases from V and 1 base from J, leaving 2 bases between. Germline V gene lookup returns CDR1 SGHAT and CDR2 FQNNGV. The CDR3 here is CASSQNTGELFF. DNA for the CDR3: TGTGCCAGCAGCCAGAACACCGGGGAGCTGTTTTTT.

The chain uses TRBV15 and TRBJ2-2; D tentatively reads TRBD1 or TRBD2 (6 bases each). The CDR3 consists of 14 residues. The germline V and J ends were trimmed by 3 bases and 7 bases, with 12 bases remaining between them. Germline CDR1 and CDR2: LNHNV and YYDKDF (reference sequence). The CDR3 DNA reads TGTGCCACCAGCAGGGAACAGGGAGGCGGGGAGCTGTTTTTT. It codes for CATSREQGGGELFF.